The subject of this entry is one T cell receptor (beta chain). The antigen is undetermined. The entry originates in a study of shared clonotypes between healthy human individuals. Study-wide background: There were three CD4 naive, three CD4 memory, two CD8 naive and one CD8 memory plates per donor.

Selected positively for CCR7 and CD45RO-negative, naive CD8 cells excluded terminally differentiated effector memory CD45RA+ cells. Assay used: immunoSEQ multiplex PCR; TCRdb lists only in-frame clones, some missing. Found here are nearly 2 million clones, just under 95% of them singletons; the top ten hold roughly 1%. Findings and caveats of the study: Generally, estimated richness proved larger in naive subsets than it did in memory subsets.

Germline CDR1 reads SGHKS; CDR2 reads YYEKEE (reference sequence). The CDR3 runs to 15 residues. The V gene end was trimmed by 4 bases and the J gene end by 8 bases; junction bases not matched to a gene: 7. The TCR originated in a man aged 18 to 35 in good health. Sequencing input: naive CD8+ T cells sorted from blood. The chain is built from TRBV5-5 and TRBJ2-1; 12 bases are shared with TRBD1. CDR3 coding DNA: TGTGCCAGCAGCCAAGATGGGACAGGGGGCGATGAGCAGTTCTTC. It yields the protein CASSQDGTGGDEQFF.